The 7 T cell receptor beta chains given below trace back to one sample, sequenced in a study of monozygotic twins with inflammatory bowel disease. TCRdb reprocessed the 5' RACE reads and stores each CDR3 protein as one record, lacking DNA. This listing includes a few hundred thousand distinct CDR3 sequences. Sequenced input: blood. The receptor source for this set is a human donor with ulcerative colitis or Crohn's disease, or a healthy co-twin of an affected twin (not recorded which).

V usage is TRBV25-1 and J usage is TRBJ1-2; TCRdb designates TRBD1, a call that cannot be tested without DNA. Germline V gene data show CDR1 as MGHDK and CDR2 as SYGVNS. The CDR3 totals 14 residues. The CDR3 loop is CASSEFSGRGGYTF.

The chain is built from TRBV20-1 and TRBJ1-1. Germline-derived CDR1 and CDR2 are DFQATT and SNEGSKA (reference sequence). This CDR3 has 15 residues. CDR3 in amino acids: CSARGGEGMNTEAFF.

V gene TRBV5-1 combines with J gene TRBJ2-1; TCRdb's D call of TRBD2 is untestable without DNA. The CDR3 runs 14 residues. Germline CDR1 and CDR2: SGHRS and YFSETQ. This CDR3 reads CATAVLAGDNEQFF.

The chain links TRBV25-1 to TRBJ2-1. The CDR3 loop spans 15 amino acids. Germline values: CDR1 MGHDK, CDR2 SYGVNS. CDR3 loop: CASSELVGSYNEQFF.

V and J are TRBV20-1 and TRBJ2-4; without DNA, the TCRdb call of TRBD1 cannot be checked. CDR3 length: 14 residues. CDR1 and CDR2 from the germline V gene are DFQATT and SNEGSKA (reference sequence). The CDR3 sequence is CSARVSGAKNIQYF.

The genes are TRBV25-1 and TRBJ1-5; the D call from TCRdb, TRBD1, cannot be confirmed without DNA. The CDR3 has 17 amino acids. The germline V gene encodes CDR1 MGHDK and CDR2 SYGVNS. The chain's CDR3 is CASSEFVGAQSNQPQHF.

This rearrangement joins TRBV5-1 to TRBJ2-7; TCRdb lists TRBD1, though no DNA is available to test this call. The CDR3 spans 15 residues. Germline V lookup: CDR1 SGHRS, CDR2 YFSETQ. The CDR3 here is CASSLANGQGYEQYF.